The 8 T cell receptor beta chains below were found in one sample sequenced in a study of blood T cell repertoires in COVID-19. Only in-frame clones appear in the TCRdb table, and some are missing; sequencing was by immunoSEQ multiplex PCR. In the table there are under 300,000 clones, 80% to 90% of which are singletons. Input material: peripheral blood. The receptors were gathered from a woman in her 30s with active or convalescent COVID-19.

The chain carries TRBV2 and TRBJ1-1; D remains unclear. This CDR3 is built from 13 residues. V was cut by 7 bases and J by 0 bases, with 9 bases left in between. Germline loops: CDR1 SNHLY, CDR2 FYNNEI. The CDR3 bases are TGTGCCAGCACTCTAGGTGTGAACACTGAAGCTTTCTTT. It yields the protein CASTLGVNTEAFF.

The chain couples TRBV2 to TRBJ1-6; 7 nucleotides match TRBD1. CDR3 length: 15 amino acids. Germline lookup yields CDR1 SNHLY and CDR2 FYNNEI. The trim removed 4 bases at V and 4 bases at J, leaving 4 bases unmatched. CDR3 sequence (DNA): TGTGCCAGCAGTGCGGAGGGACAGTATAATTCACCCCTCCACTTT. It specifies CASSAEGQYNSPLHF.

This sequence joins TRBV5-1 and TRBJ2-5, with TRBD2 matching over 11 bases. The CDR3 totals 16 residues. Trimming at V came to 5 bases and at J to 5 bases, leaving 11 bases not matched to a gene. Germline lookup yields CDR1 SGHRS and CDR2 YFSETQ. In nucleotides, the CDR3 is TGCGCCAGCAGATTCACCGGGACTAGCGGCCGGGAGACCCAGTACTTC. This translates into CASRFTGTSGRETQYF.

The chain links TRBV2 to TRBJ2-3, with a weak D call TRBD1 (5 bases). V gave up 4 bases and J gave up 4 bases, with 9 bases separating them. Germline V gives CDR1 SNHLY, CDR2 FYNNEI. The CDR3 totals 13 residues. CDR3 amino acids: CASSATGSDTQYF. The CDR3 region has the DNA TGTGCCAGCAGTGCAACAGGATCAGATACGCAGTATTTT.

The chain has TRBV7-3 and TRBJ2-2; possibly TRBD2 for D (7 bases). The CDR3 sequence is 16 residues long. Germline loops: CDR1 SGHTA, CDR2 FQGTGA. Trimming stripped 5 bases from V and 5 bases from J, with 18 bases between. CDR3 bases: TGTGCCAGCAGCCCCCCGGGGGGCGTGGGGACCGGGGAGCTGTTTTTT. It translates to CASSPPGGVGTGELFF. Combining the CDR3 with reference TRBV7-3 and TRBJ2-2 gives the whole variable domain GAGVSQTPSNKVTEKGKYVELRCDPISGHTALYWYRQSLGQGPEFLIYFQGTGAADDSGLPNDRFFAVRPEGSVSTLKIQRTERGDSAVYLCASSPPGGVGTGELFFGEGSRLTVL.

The genes are TRBV5-1 and TRBJ2-2; 12 nucleotides line up with TRBD2. The junction had 4 bases not matched to a gene; V was cut back by 3 bases and J by 7 bases. This CDR3 comprises 15 residues. Per germline, CDR1 SGHRS and CDR2 YFSETQ. The CDR3 coding sequence is TGCGCCAGCAGCTCGGGACTAGCGGGTAGCGGGGAGCTGTTTTTT. The encoded protein is CASSSGLAGSGELFF.

The chain uses TRBV7-8 and TRBJ1-3; the D is unclear. The CDR3 covers 17 residues. V lost 4 bases, J lost 1 base, and 17 bases lay in between. CDR1 SGHVS and CDR2 FQNEAQ come from the germline V gene. The CDR3 protein is CASSSQAALSSGNTIYF. CDR3 DNA sequence: TGTGCCAGCAGCTCCCAGGCCGCACTCAGTTCTGGAAACACCATATATTTT.

The chain combines TRBV5-5 with TRBJ1-5; the match to TRBD1 covers 7 bases. The CDR3 length is 15 residues. The junction had 3 bases not matched to a gene; V was cut back by 0 bases and J by 3 bases. Germline V lookup: CDR1 SGHKS, CDR2 YYEKEE (reference sequence). CDR3 bases: TGTGCCAGCAGCTTGGGGGGGACAGTCAATCAGCCCCAGCATTTT. This encodes CASSLGGTVNQPQHF.